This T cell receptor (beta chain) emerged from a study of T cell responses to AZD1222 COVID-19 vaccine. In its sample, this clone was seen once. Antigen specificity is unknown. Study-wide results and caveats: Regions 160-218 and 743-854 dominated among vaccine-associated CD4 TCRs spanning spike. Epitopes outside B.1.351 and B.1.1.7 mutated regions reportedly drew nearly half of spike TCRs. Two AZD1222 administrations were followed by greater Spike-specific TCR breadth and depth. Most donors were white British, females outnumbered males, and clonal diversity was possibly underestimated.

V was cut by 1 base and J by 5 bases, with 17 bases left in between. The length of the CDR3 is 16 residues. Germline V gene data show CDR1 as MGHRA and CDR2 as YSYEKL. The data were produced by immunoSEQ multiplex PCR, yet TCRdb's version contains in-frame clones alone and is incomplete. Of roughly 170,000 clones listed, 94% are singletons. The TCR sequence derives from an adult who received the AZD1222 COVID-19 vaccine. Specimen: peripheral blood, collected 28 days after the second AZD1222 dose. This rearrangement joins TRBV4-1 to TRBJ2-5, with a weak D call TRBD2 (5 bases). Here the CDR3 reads CASSQVGKRRGETQYF. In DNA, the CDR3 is TGCGCCAGCAGCCAAGTTGGGAAGCGGAGAGGGGAGACCCAGTACTTC.